This TCR beta chain was captured in a study of beta chain features in type 1 diabetes. General study findings and limits: Although PCR might favor shorter templates, it would do so equally in patients and controls. An over-representation of cells with high TCR expression could result from cDNA sequencing. Significant though moderate, a shortening of TCRB CDR3s appeared in all four CD4+ subsets of Type 1 diabetes patients.

Reverse transcription of all isolated RNA meant that expressed TCRB transcripts were sequenced. Produced via immunoSEQ multiplex PCR; TCRdb's table is partial and in-frame only. This table has some 640,000 clones, over 12% appearing once. On this clone itself: Its target is unknown.

One heparinised blood draw, averaging roughly 0.11 L, came from each donor. It was via CD45RO/CCR7/CD25/CD127/CD95/CD27 that CD4+ naive, central memory, regulatory and stem cell-like memory cells were sorted. Sequencing was done on a sample of naive CD4+ T cells from blood. This receptor was obtained from a young man with type 1 diabetes.

The CDR3 sequence is CASSLGQGRNNEQFF. Here the CDR3 DNA reads TGCGCCAGCAGCCTGGGACAGGGAAGGAACAATGAGCAGTTCTTC. This chain joins TRBV5-1 and TRBJ2-1, with 9 positions matching TRBD1. The junction had 7 bases not matched to a gene; V was cut back by 4 bases and J by 5 bases. CDR1 and CDR2 from the germline V gene are SGHRS and YFSETQ. The CDR3 extends over 15 amino acids.